This T cell receptor beta chain is drawn from a study of blood T cell repertoires in COVID-19. Study background: In each case, the material was cDNA or gDNA derived from T cells, B-cell-depleted T cells, or PBMCs.

The CDR3 extends over 15 amino acids. Trimming took 4 bases from V and 0 from J, leaving 13 bases between them. The germline gives CDR1 SGHRS, CDR2 YFSETQ. Cohorts were determined from participant-reported clinical history. Original methodology: Researchers report that nucleated cell counts were estimated from reference gene primer amplification. Profiling relied on immunoSEQ multiplex PCR, and the TCRdb table lists in-frame clones only, not all of them. V, J and clone size are those of that table, while D and trimming were read from the DNA. The data hold approximately 310,000 clones, with about 89% observed a single time.

This TCR was sampled from a man in his fifties or sixties who had recovered from COVID-19. The chain has TRBV5-1 and TRBJ2-5; perhaps TRBD2 as D (5 bases). The sample was PBMCs or T cells enriched from blood (not recorded which). CDR3 bases: TGCGCCAGCAGCATCGTTCCGGGGAACCAAGAGACCCAGTACTTC. This translates into CASSIVPGNQETQYF. The full variable domain, rest sourced from reference TRBV5-1 and TRBJ2-5, is KAGVTQTPRYLIKTRGQQVTLSCSPISGHRSVSWYQQTPGQGLQFLFEYFSETQRNKGNFPGRFSGRQFSNSRSEMNVSTLELGDSALYLCASSIVPGNQETQYFGPGTRLLVL.